Shown below are 27 T cell receptor beta chains from a single sample sequenced in a study of patients and donors after allogeneic stem cell transplantation. MiXCR, run by TCRdb on the RT-PCR reads, gives a single entry per CDR3 protein. Of 900,000 to 1,000,000 distinct CDR3 sequences listed, about 20% are singletons. Sequenced: blood, either unsorted or a sorted T cell fraction (not recorded which). Every receptor here comes from a human donor who was either an allogeneic HSCT recipient or a stem cell or donor lymphocyte infusion donor (not recorded which). It is not recorded whose cells these are; they may come from a transplant donor.

This clonotype has at least ten counts. V and J are TRBV11-2 and TRBJ2-1; 15 bases fit TRBD2. Germline lookup yields CDR1 SGHAT and CDR2 FQNNGV. V lost 3 bases, J lost 3 bases, and 3 bases stayed unmatched. This CDR3 is built from 17 residues. This CDR3 reads CASSLGTSGGSYNEQFF. Here the CDR3 DNA reads TGTGCCAGCAGCTTGGGGACTAGCGGGGGGAGCTACAATGAGCAGTTCTTC.

V and J are TRBV6-5 and TRBJ2-7; 8 positions agree with TRBD1. Germline V CDR1 and CDR2: MNHEY, SVGAGI. The CDR3 spans 16 residues. J was trimmed by 4 bases and V by 0 bases; bases with no gene match: 8. The CDR3 is CASSYSVIQGGYEQYF. CDR3 nucleotides: TGTGCCAGCAGTTACTCGGTCATACAGGGGGGATACGAGCAGTACTTC.

This clonotype was seen a handful of times. The chain combines TRBV20-1 with TRBJ2-1; 8 bases map to TRBD1. Germline V CDR1 and CDR2: DFQATT, SNEGSKA (reference sequence). There are 14 residues in the CDR3. After removal of 7 bases from V and 4 bases from J, the junction contained 9 bases not matched to a gene. CDR3 nucleotide sequence: TGCAGTGGCCTAGGCGACAGGGGATACAATGAGCAGTTCTTC. The encoded protein is CSGLGDRGYNEQFF.

The V gene is TRBV25-1, the J gene TRBJ2-3; 10 positions agree with TRBD2. CDR1 is MGHDK and CDR2 is SYGVNS in the germline V gene. This CDR3 is built from 17 residues. V shed 2 bases and J 8 bases; nucleotides not matched to a gene: 13. The CDR3 spells CASSELAGAYPGGTQYF. In DNA form, the CDR3 reads TGTGCCAGCAGTGAACTAGCGGGGGCCTATCCAGGAGGTACGCAGTATTTT.

This clonotype was picked up a small number of times. CDR3 DNA: TGTGCCAGCCGGCCCCCCGCCTCTGGAAACACCATATATTTT. This sequence encodes CASRPPASGNTIYF. The chain is built from TRBV9 and TRBJ1-3, with D unclear. V dropped 7 bases and J dropped 0 bases, with 11 bases sitting between them. Germline lookup yields CDR1 SGDLS and CDR2 YYNGEE. This CDR3 contains 14 residues.

Written as DNA, the CDR3 is TGTGCCAGCAGCTCCCGGGACATAACAGATACGCAGTATTTT. It specifies CASSSRDITDTQYF. The chain carries TRBV21-1 and TRBJ2-3; TRBD1, the table's D call, was not compared with the DNA. TRBV21-1 is described as a pseudogene. This CDR3 comprises 14 residues.

The chain recombines TRBV20-1 with TRBJ2-1; D unclear. Germline CDR1 DFQATT, CDR2 SNEGSKA (reference sequence). V lost 2 bases, J lost 0 bases, and 8 bases lay in between. This CDR3 has 14 amino acids. CDR3 sequence reads: CSARPTSSYNEQFF. The DNA of the CDR3 is TGCAGTGCTAGACCGACGAGCTCCTACAATGAGCAGTTCTTC.

This clonotype was recorded only once. The chain recombines TRBV4-1 with TRBJ1-5; D remains unclear. V lost 3 bases, J lost 6 bases, and 9 bases lay in between. The germline gives CDR1 MGHRA, CDR2 YSYEKL. The CDR3 is made up of 13 amino acids. CDR3 nucleotide sequence: TGCGCCAGCAGCCACGGTGGTTTTCAGCCCCAGCATTTT. Protein: CASSHGGFQPQHF.

As DNA, the CDR3 is TGTGCCAGCAGAGCCCTAAGCGGGAGCAAGAACTACAATGAGCAGTTCTTC. Translating it yields CASRALSGSKNYNEQFF. The chain uses TRBV2 and TRBJ2-1; 8 bases fit TRBD2. This CDR3 region has 17 residues. V shed 6 bases and J 3 bases; nucleotides not matched to a gene: 13. The germline V gene has CDR1 SNHLY and CDR2 FYNNEI.

The V call is TRBV7-9, the J call TRBJ2-1; D uncertain. From germline, CDR1 is SEHNR and CDR2 FQNEAQ (reference sequence). The CDR3 contains 11 residues. V dropped 4 bases and J dropped 9 bases, with 7 bases sitting between them. The CDR3 region is CASSWDFEQFF. In nucleotides, the CDR3 is TGTGCCAGCAGCTGGGATTTTGAGCAGTTCTTC.

V gene TRBV29-1 combines with J gene TRBJ1-5, with TRBD1 identical over 8 bases. This CDR3 is 15 amino acids long. The ends lost 4 bases at V and 4 bases at J; junction bases unmatched: 9. Germline values: CDR1 SQVTM, CDR2 ANQGSEA. The CDR3 here is CSVVVAGGLNQPQHF. CDR3 in DNA: TGCAGCGTTGTAGTCGCAGGGGGCTTGAATCAGCCCCAGCATTTT.

J is TRBJ2-7 and V is TRBV29-1; 7 bases match TRBD1. This CDR3 is 13 amino acids long. The J segment lost 7 bases and the V segment lost 7 bases, leaving 13 bases of the junction unmatched. Germline-derived CDR1 and CDR2 are SQVTM and ANQGSEA. The CDR3 sequence is CSAGQGRGFEQYF. The CDR3 DNA follows: TGCAGCGCCGGCCAGGGCAGGGGGTTTGAGCAGTACTTC.

This clonotype turned up a few times. The chain uses TRBV5-5 and TRBJ1-5, with TRBD1 identical over 8 bases. Trimming removed 0 bases from V and 7 bases from J; junction bases left unmatched: 6. Germline V gives CDR1 SGHKS, CDR2 YYEKEE (reference sequence). The CDR3 runs 15 residues. CDR3 sequence (DNA): TGTGCCAGCAGCTTGGTCGGGACAGGAGGGCAGCCCCAGCATTTT. Translated: CASSLVGTGGQPQHF.

In this sample, this clonotype turned up many times. V usage is TRBV5-6 and J usage is TRBJ2-7; no clear D gene. Germline loops: CDR1 SGHDT, CDR2 YYEEEE. The CDR3 is made up of 13 amino acids. The V and J ends lost 0 bases and 3 bases respectively, with 7 bases between them. The CDR3 DNA reads TGTGCCAGCAGCTTGGGCAGCTACTACGAGCAGTACTTC. This translates into CASSLGSYYEQYF.

This clonotype showed up just a few times. The J gene is TRBJ2-2, the V gene TRBV14; possibly TRBD2 for D (6 bases). The CDR3 covers 14 residues. V lost 1 base, J lost 5 bases, and 8 bases lay in between. Germline V gene sequence: CDR1 SGHDN, CDR2 FVKESK. For the CDR3, the DNA is TGTGCCAGCAGCCAAGGTAGCGGTACCGGGGAGCTGTTTTTT. Translated: CASSQGSGTGELFF.

This clonotype came up a few times. The rearrangement uses TRBV6-5 and TRBJ1-1; D is ambiguous. Deletions cut 0 bases from V and 2 bases from J, with 16 bases between. The CDR3 totals 17 residues. Germline V gene lookup returns CDR1 MNHEY and CDR2 SVGAGI. CDR3 residues: CASSYSAGPPINTEAFF. In DNA form, the CDR3 reads TGTGCCAGCAGTTACTCGGCAGGCCCCCCAATCAACACTGAAGCTTTCTTT.

This chain joins TRBV30 and TRBJ1-4; D is possibly TRBD1 (6 bases). Between the trimmed V and J ends, which lost 0 bases and 8 bases, there was a span of 13 bases. CDR3 length: 14 amino acids. CDR1 and CDR2 (germline): GTSNPN, SVGIG (reference sequence). The CDR3 DNA sequence: TGTGCCTGGAGTGTACAGGGAGGTAGAGAAAAACTGTTTTTT. Its translation is CAWSVQGGREKLFF.

This clonotype occurred a few times. The rearrangement uses TRBV12-3 or TRBV12-4 and TRBJ2-7; TRBD1 matches at 7 bases. The V gene end was trimmed by 6 bases and the J gene end by 2 bases; junction bases not matched to a gene: 16. The CDR3 is 17 amino acids. As DNA, the CDR3 is TGTGCCAGCAGATTACAACTTGGGCCCGGGACAGCCTACGAGCAGTACTTC. This codes for CASRLQLGPGTAYEQYF.

This clonotype was seen a handful of times. The V and J genes are TRBV19 and TRBJ2-1, with D perhaps TRBD2 (5 bases). Trimming took 5 bases from V and 9 from J, leaving 11 bases between them. The CDR3 runs to 12 residues. CDR1 and CDR2 (germline): LNHDA, SQIVND (reference sequence). The CDR3 nucleotides read TGTGCCAGTAGTTACGGAGGTAGTGAGCAGTTCTTC. It is translated as CASSYGGSEQFF.

This clonotype occurred a few times. V usage is TRBV5-1 and J usage is TRBJ2-3; weak D call: TRBD2 (6 bases). Germline CDR1 is SGHRS and CDR2 is YFSETQ. CDR3 length equals 13 residues. V was cut by 5 bases and J by 2 bases, with 9 bases left in between. CDR3 bases: TGCGCCAGCAGTCCGGGGGACACAGATACGCAGTATTTT. This encodes CASSPGDTDTQYF.

This clonotype was observed a few times. The V and J genes are TRBV21-1 and TRBJ2-7; TRBD2 reflects the table's D call only, with no check against the DNA. TRBV21-1 is deemed a pseudogene. The CDR3 totals 15 residues. CDR3 amino acids: CASSSPSGVTYEQYF. In DNA form, the CDR3 reads TGTGCCAGCAGCTCCCCCAGCGGGGTTACCTACGAGCAGTACTTC.

This rearrangement joins TRBV7-9 to TRBJ2-2; D unclear. The V and J ends lost 2 bases and 0 bases respectively, with 7 bases between them. Germline V gene data show CDR1 as SEHNR and CDR2 as FQNEAQ (reference sequence). This CDR3 has 15 amino acids. CDR3 nucleotides: TGTGCCAGCAGCTTAATGCGGACGAACACCGGGGAGCTGTTTTTT. Amino acid sequence: CASSLMRTNTGELFF.

There are many counts of this clonotype. V usage is TRBV12-3 or TRBV12-4 and J usage is TRBJ2-6; D is perhaps TRBD1 (5 bases). The CDR3 has 16 residues. V was clipped by 5 bases and J by 0 bases, with 11 bases between them. The CDR3 nucleotides are TGTGCCAGCAGTATCCCAGGGTTCTCTGGGGCCAACGTCCTGACTTTC. It specifies CASSIPGFSGANVLTF.

The chain links TRBV20-1 to TRBJ2-7; D is unclear. Trimming removed 3 bases at V and 4 bases at J, with 13 bases between. This CDR3 contains 13 residues. The germline gives CDR1 DFQATT, CDR2 SNEGSKA (reference sequence). The CDR3: CSASGVTKYEQYF. The DNA of the CDR3 is TGCAGTGCTAGCGGAGTTACTAAGTACGAGCAGTACTTC.

This clonotype was counted only a few times. This sequence joins TRBV18 and TRBJ2-7, with TRBD2 as a possible D gene (6 bases). The V gene's germline CDR1 is KGHSH and CDR2 LQKENI. V was clipped by 4 bases and J by 3 bases, with 13 bases between them. The CDR3 is made up of 14 amino acids. CDR3 sequence reads: CASSQNAGGYEQYF. CDR3 sequence (DNA): TGTGCCAGCTCACAAAACGCCGGGGGCTACGAGCAGTACTTC.

This clonotype was counted at least ten times. The chain has TRBV28 and TRBJ2-5, with 12 bases matching TRBD2. The junction had 3 bases not matched to a gene; V was cut back by 4 bases and J by 0 bases. Germline CDR1 is MDHEN and CDR2 is SYDVKM. The CDR3 runs to 16 residues. The CDR3 DNA is TGTGCCAGCAGTTCTGGACTAGCGGGGTACCAAGAGACCCAGTACTTC. Amino acids: CASSSGLAGYQETQYF.

The sample holds one count of this clonotype. The CDR3 DNA reads TGTGCCAGCTCACCGATGGCTAGCGGGAGGGCCGGGGAGACCCAGTACTTC. This translates into CASSPMASGRAGETQYF. The chain recombines TRBV18 with TRBJ2-5; 12 bases are a match to TRBD2. Germline V CDR1 and CDR2: KGHSH, LQKENI. J lost 5 bases, V lost 3 bases, and 10 bases had no gene match. CDR3 size: 17 residues.